Shown below are 18 T cell receptor beta chains from a single sample sequenced in a study of blood T cell repertoires in COVID-19. Using immunoSEQ multiplex PCR, the repertoire was profiled, and TCRdb retains in-frame clones only, with some absent. Among roughly 180,000 clones, 75% to 90% were seen once, and the ten largest hold 6.2%. The material sequenced was PBMCs or T cells enriched from blood (not recorded which). These receptors were obtained from a middle-aged man who had recovered from COVID-19.

The CDR3 is CASRGGGKTGTANSPLHF. In DNA, the CDR3 is TGTGCCAGCAGGGGAGGAGGAAAGACCGGGACAGCCAATTCACCCCTCCACTTT. The chain employs TRBV7-9 and TRBJ1-6, with 7 bases matching TRBD1. Germline CDR1 and CDR2: SEHNR and FQNEAQ (reference sequence). CDR3 length: 18 amino acids. The ends lost 6 bases at V and 7 bases at J; junction bases unmatched: 18.

This clone was seen only a few times. The gene calls are TRBV21-1 and TRBJ2-5; the tabulated D call, TRBD2, remains unverified against the DNA. TRBV21-1 corresponds to a pseudogene. The CDR3 covers 16 residues. The CDR3 loop reads CASMTSGRPWGETQYF. CDR3 coding DNA: TGTGCCAGCATGACTAGCGGGAGGCCCTGGGGAGAGACCCAGTACTTC.

This chain links TRBV10-3 with TRBJ1-5; no firm D call. The germline V gene encodes CDR1 ENHRY and CDR2 SYGVKD. V shed 0 bases and J shed 0 bases, with 18 bases lying between them. There are 19 residues in the CDR3. This chain's CDR3 is CAISESSLAADFSNQPQHF. DNA of the CDR3: TGTGCCATCAGTGAGTCTAGTTTGGCGGCGGACTTTAGCAATCAGCCCCAGCATTTT.

V usage is TRBV19 and J usage is TRBJ1-1; tentatively, D is TRBD1 (5 bases). CDR1 LNHDA and CDR2 SQIVND come from the germline V gene (reference sequence). Trimming pared 5 bases from V and 1 base from J, leaving 11 bases between. The CDR3 is 14 residues long. CDR3 in amino acids: CASSFNQGNTEAFF. The CDR3 DNA sequence: TGTGCCAGTAGTTTCAACCAGGGGAACACTGAAGCTTTCTTT.

This clone was detected only once. The rearrangement uses TRBV19 and TRBJ1-1; 11 positions match TRBD1. Germline V lookup: CDR1 LNHDA, CDR2 SQIVND (reference sequence). The CDR3 is 13 amino acids. Trimming cost V 2 bases and J 10 bases; bases outside gene matches: 3. The CDR3 spells CASSIIGTGGAFF. The CDR3 region has the DNA TGTGCCAGTAGTATAATTGGGACAGGGGGAGCTTTCTTT.

The chain employs TRBV27 and TRBJ1-1; 8 bases agree with TRBD1. The germline gives CDR1 MNHEY, CDR2 SMNVEV (reference sequence). This CDR3 contains 15 residues. The ends lost 4 bases at V and 6 bases at J; junction bases unmatched: 10. CDR3 nucleotides: TGTGCCAGCAGTTCGAGGGTGACAGGGGCCCCTGAAGCTTTCTTT. Its translation: CASSSRVTGAPEAFF.

The rearrangement uses TRBV11-2 and TRBJ2-1; TRBD2 is a possible D gene (6 bases). V gave up 0 bases and J gave up 3 bases, with 15 bases separating them. CDR1 and CDR2 (germline): SGHAT, FQNNGV. This CDR3 comprises 17 residues. The CDR3 nucleotides read TGTGCCAGCAGCTTAGAAGGGGCTGGAGGGAGCTACAATGAGCAGTTCTTC. Amino acid sequence: CASSLEGAGGSYNEQFF.

The CDR3 DNA sequence: TGTGCCAGCAGTTTAAACTCGTACAATGAGCAGTTCTTC. Protein product: CASSLNSYNEQFF. The chain recombines TRBV27 with TRBJ2-1; D unresolved. Per germline, CDR1 MNHEY and CDR2 SMNVEV (reference sequence). The CDR3 runs to 13 residues. The ends were cut back, 2 bases at V and 4 bases at J, with 6 bases in the middle.

This clone was counted once. The V call is TRBV19, the J call TRBJ2-6; possibly TRBD1 for D (6 bases). Germline lookup yields CDR1 LNHDA and CDR2 SQIVND (reference sequence). The length of the CDR3 is 16 residues. Trimming removed 8 bases at V and 0 bases at J, with 14 bases between. CDR3 amino acids: CASRVGGLSGANVLTF. The CDR3, as DNA: TGTGCCAGTCGGGTTGGGGGCCTCTCTGGGGCCAACGTCCTGACTTTC.

V and J are TRBV6-5 and TRBJ1-2, with D possibly TRBD1 on 5 matching bases. Germline V gives CDR1 MNHEY, CDR2 SVGAGI. Trimming shortened V by 6 bases and J by 8 bases, and 13 bases separated the two germline ends. The CDR3 sequence is 12 residues long. The CDR3: CASSREGYGYTF. DNA of the CDR3: TGTGCCAGCAGCCGGGAGGGGTACGGCTACACCTTC.

The rearrangement links TRBV25-1 to TRBJ2-5, with 13 nucleotides matching TRBD2. Germline CDR1 is MGHDK and CDR2 is SYGVNS. CDR3 length: 17 amino acids. Trimming at V came to 4 bases and at J to 3 bases, leaving 8 bases not matched to a gene. Here the CDR3 DNA reads TGTGCCAGCAGTGGACCGGGACTAGCGGGGAGGAAAGAGACCCAGTACTTC. Encoded protein: CASSGPGLAGRKETQYF.

Only one count was recorded for this clone. This chain connects TRBV30 to TRBJ1-4, with D tentatively TRBD1 (6 bases). Germline loops: CDR1 GTSNPN, CDR2 SVGIG (reference sequence). V gave up 6 bases and J gave up 8 bases, with 19 bases separating them. The CDR3 contains 14 residues. CDR3 region: CACPASRGAEKLFF. Written as DNA, the CDR3 is TGTGCCTGCCCGGCGTCCAGGGGAGCCGAAAAACTGTTTTTT.

V and J are TRBV27 and TRBJ1-1; 9 bases line up with TRBD1. V shed 3 bases and J 3 bases; nucleotides not matched to a gene: 2. This CDR3 has 14 residues. Germline V gene sequence: CDR1 MNHEY, CDR2 SMNVEV (reference sequence). The CDR3 DNA is TGTGCCAGCAGTTTCCGGGACAGGGACACTGAAGCTTTCTTT. This sequence encodes CASSFRDRDTEAFF.

Details on this clone: Within the sample, other DNA sequences also encode this same CDR3. The gene calls are TRBV3-1 (or the pseudogene TRBV3-2) and TRBJ1-1; a possible D gene is TRBD1 (6 bases). V was cut by 1 base and J by 1 base, with 7 bases left in between. Germline assignment: CDR1 LGHDT and CDR2 YNNKEL (reference sequence). The CDR3 contains 14 residues. CDR3 sequence (DNA): TGTGCCAGCAGCCAAGTACAGGGGAACACTGAAGCTTTCTTT. This encodes CASSQVQGNTEAFF.

This chain joins TRBV6-1 and TRBJ1-6; 11 bases are shared with TRBD1. Germline V gene sequence: CDR1 MNHNS, CDR2 SASEGT. Unmatched junction bases numbered 12, after V lost 3 bases and J lost 11 bases. This CDR3 region has 17 residues. The CDR3 coding sequence is TGTGCCAGCAGTGACAGGGCAATCGGGACAGGGGGGCCACCCCTCCACTTT. Translation: CASSDRAIGTGGPPLHF.

V and J are TRBV5-6 and TRBJ2-3; 11 bases align to TRBD2. Germline assignment: CDR1 SGHDT and CDR2 YYEEEE. V shed 4 bases, J shed 8 bases, and the junction held 6 bases outside the gene matches. The CDR3 length is 14 residues. Written as DNA, the CDR3 is TGTGCCAGCAGCGGTAGCGGGGGGGAGAGTACGCAGTATTTT. It codes for CASSGSGGESTQYF.

V and J are TRBV30 and TRBJ1-1; 9 bases map to TRBD1. This CDR3 is 17 amino acids long. Germline values: CDR1 GTSNPN, CDR2 SVGIG (reference sequence). V lost 8 bases and J lost 2; bases outside the gene matches: 18. Here the CDR3 reads CAGHAQQGAGGNTEAFF. In DNA, the CDR3 is TGTGCCGGCCACGCTCAACAGGGGGCAGGGGGTAACACTGAAGCTTTCTTT.

This chain uses TRBV30 with TRBJ1-2; 7 bases agree with TRBD1. Germline CDR1 GTSNPN, CDR2 SVGIG (reference sequence). The CDR3 contains 14 residues. V dropped 4 bases and J dropped 8; count of bases not matched to a gene: 13. This CDR3 is CAWMEGATRGGYTF. The DNA of the CDR3 is TGTGCCTGGATGGAGGGGGCAACCAGGGGCGGCTACACCTTC.